This T cell receptor beta chain was found in a study of cytomegalovirus exposure and HLA in healthy donors. This clone turned up a few times. Its antigen is unidentified. Notes on the study in general: Presence/absence analyses supposed approximately even sequencing depth among donors. Previously analyzed data showed that most TCR beta V segments were productive at a frequency of about 87% or about 30%. CMV serostatus was the only immune exposure information that was available. Cytomegalovirus-associated TCR beta chains were listed, numbering 150 to 200.

It was with 60 Vbeta and 13 Jbeta primers that the PCR ran. Assay: immunoSEQ multiplex PCR; the TCRdb copy retains only in-frame clones and omits some. The data show roughly 200,000 clones, with 60% to 85% seen just once and about 3% held by the top ten. Sequencing input: PBMCs. The sequence was collected from a male donor in good health and CMV-seronegative.

The CDR3 sequence: CAWSSGVDSNQPQHF. The CDR3, as DNA: TGTGCCTGGAGTTCAGGGGTGGATAGCAATCAGCCCCAGCATTTT. The chain recombines TRBV30 with TRBJ1-5; TRBD1 is a possible D gene (6 bases). CDR1 GTSNPN and CDR2 SVGIG come from the germline V gene (reference sequence). Trimming shortened V by 2 bases and J by 0 bases, and 11 bases separated the two germline ends. There are 15 residues in the CDR3.